This T cell receptor (beta chain) was observed in a study of blood T cell repertoires in COVID-19. About the research overall: The United States, Italy and Spain provided the acute and convalescent COVID-19 samples.

Libraries were prepared by immunoSEQ multiplex PCR; TCRdb keeps only in-frame clonotypes and omits some of them. The table includes 20,000 or so clones, 75% to 95% detected once. The clonotype originates from a man aged 70 or older with active COVID-19. Sequencing was carried out using peripheral blood.

In DNA, the CDR3 is TGCGCCAGCAGCTTGGAGTCGGGCGAGCAGTACTTC. Translation: CASSLESGEQYF. The chain recombines TRBV5-1 with TRBJ2-7; no reliable D call. Germline-derived CDR1 and CDR2 are SGHRS and YFSETQ. This CDR3 region has 12 residues. Trimming cost V 0 bases and J 6 bases, with 7 bases left between them.